Sequencing of this T cell receptor (beta chain) was carried out in a study of OX40 agonist ivuxolimab in advanced cancers. The assay was immunoSEQ multiplex PCR, and TCRdb's table has in-frame clones only and misses some. The sample consists of tens of thousands of clones, around 86% of them appearing once. The germline gives CDR1 LNHDA, CDR2 SQIVND (reference sequence). This CDR3 is 13 amino acids long. Deletions cut 6 bases from V and 7 bases from J, with 13 bases between. Sample: CD4+ or CD8+ T cells sorted from blood, taken in a trial of the OX40 agonist ivuxolimab. The chain employs TRBV19 and TRBJ2-1, with D perhaps TRBD1 (5 bases). The sequence came from an adult with an advanced solid tumor such as melanoma, head and neck, liver or kidney cancer. In nucleotides, the CDR3 is TGTGCCAGTAGGCGCCGGGCAGGGAATGAGCAGTTCTTC. This encodes CASRRRAGNEQFF. Together with reference TRBV19 and TRBJ2-1, the CDR3 gives the full variable domain: DGGITQSPKYLFRKEGQNVTLSCEQNLNHDAMYWYRQDPGQGLRLIYYSQIVNDFQKGDIAEGYSVSREKKESFPLTVTSAQKNPTAFYLCASRRRAGNEQFFGPGTRLTVL.